The present TCR beta chain was sequenced within a study of T cell responses to AZD1222 COVID-19 vaccine. The study, taken as a whole, reports: Only after the peak T cell response were repertoires sampled. Spike-wide vaccine-associated CD4 TCRs dominated at 160-218 and 743-854.

Pooled samples include second doses given at about 4 or 12 weeks. The CDR3 extends over 15 amino acids. J lost 2 bases, V lost 3 bases, and 4 bases had no gene match. Per germline, CDR1 SGHKS and CDR2 YYEKEE (reference sequence). Clones were read by immunoSEQ multiplex PCR, and TCRdb kept only the in-frame ones, dropping some. The data show around 180,000 clones, roughly 92% seen once. As for this clone: Antigen unknown.

This receptor was obtained from an adult who received the AZD1222 COVID-19 vaccine. The chain uses TRBV5-5 and TRBJ1-3, with TRBD1 identical over 8 bases. This specimen was peripheral blood, taken 28 days after the second AZD1222 dose. The CDR3: CASSSDRVAGNTIYF. CDR3 DNA: TGTGCCAGCAGCTCGGACAGGGTAGCTGGAAACACCATATATTTT.